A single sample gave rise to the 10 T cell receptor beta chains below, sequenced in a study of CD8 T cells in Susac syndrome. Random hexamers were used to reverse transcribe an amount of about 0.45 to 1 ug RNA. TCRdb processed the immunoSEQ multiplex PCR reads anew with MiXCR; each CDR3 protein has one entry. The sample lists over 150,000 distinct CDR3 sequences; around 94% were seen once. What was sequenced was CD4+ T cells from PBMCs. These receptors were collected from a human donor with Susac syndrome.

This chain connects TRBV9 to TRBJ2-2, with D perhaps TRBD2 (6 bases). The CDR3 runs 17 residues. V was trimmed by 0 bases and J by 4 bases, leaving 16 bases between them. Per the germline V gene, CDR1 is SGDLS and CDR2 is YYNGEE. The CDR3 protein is CASSVAGGSGATGELFF. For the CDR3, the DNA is TGTGCCAGCAGCGTAGCCGGGGGTAGCGGAGCCACCGGGGAGCTGTTTTTT.

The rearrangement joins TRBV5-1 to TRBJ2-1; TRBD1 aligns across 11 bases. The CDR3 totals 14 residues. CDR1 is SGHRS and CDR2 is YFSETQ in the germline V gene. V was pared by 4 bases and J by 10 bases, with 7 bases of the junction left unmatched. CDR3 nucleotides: TGCGCCAGCAGCGGAGGACAGGGGGCATTAGAGCAGTTCTTC. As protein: CASSGGQGALEQFF.

The CDR3 protein is CASSFDRANTEAFF. Written as DNA, the CDR3 is TGTGCCAGCAGTTTTGACAGGGCCAACACTGAAGCTTTCTTT. The chain carries TRBV12-3 or TRBV12-4 and TRBJ1-1; 7 nucleotides align to TRBD1. This CDR3 comprises 14 residues. J gave up 2 bases and V 3 bases, and 3 bases lay outside the gene matches.

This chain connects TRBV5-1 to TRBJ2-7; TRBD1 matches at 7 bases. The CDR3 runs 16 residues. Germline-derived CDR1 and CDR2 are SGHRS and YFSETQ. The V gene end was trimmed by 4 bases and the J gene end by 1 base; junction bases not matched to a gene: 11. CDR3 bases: TGCGCCAGCAGCATAAACACACAGGGGTATTCCTACGAGCAGTACTTC. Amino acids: CASSINTQGYSYEQYF.

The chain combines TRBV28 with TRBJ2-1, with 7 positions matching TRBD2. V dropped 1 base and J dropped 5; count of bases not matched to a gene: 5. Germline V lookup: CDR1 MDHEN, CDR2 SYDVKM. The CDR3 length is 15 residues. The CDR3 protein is CASSLLASGNNEQFF. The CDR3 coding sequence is TGTGCCAGCAGTTTATTAGCTAGCGGCAACAATGAGCAGTTCTTC.

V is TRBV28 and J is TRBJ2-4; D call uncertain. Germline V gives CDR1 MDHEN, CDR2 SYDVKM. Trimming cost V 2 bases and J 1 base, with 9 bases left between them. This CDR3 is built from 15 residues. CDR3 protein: CASSLLDTAKNIQYF. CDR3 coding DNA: TGTGCCAGCAGTTTACTAGACACGGCCAAAAACATTCAGTACTTC.

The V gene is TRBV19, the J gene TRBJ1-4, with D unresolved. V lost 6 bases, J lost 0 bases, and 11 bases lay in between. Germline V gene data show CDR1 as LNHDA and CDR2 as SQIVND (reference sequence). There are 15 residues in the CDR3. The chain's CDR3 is CASRALHATNEKLFF. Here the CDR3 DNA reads TGTGCCAGTAGGGCCCTGCATGCAACTAATGAAAAACTGTTTTTT.

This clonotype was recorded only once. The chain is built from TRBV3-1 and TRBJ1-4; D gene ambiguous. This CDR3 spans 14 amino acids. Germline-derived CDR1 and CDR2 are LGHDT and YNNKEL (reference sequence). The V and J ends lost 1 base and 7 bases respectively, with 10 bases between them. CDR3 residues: CASSQGNGGEKLFF. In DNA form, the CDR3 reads TGTGCCAGCAGCCAAGGAAATGGTGGTGAAAAACTGTTTTTT.

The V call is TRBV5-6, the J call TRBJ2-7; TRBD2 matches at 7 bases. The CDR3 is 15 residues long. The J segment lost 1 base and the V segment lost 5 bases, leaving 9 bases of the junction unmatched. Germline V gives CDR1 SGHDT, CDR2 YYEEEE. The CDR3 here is CASRTLSGASYEQYF. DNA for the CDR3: TGTGCCAGCAGGACACTAAGCGGGGCTTCCTACGAGCAGTACTTC.

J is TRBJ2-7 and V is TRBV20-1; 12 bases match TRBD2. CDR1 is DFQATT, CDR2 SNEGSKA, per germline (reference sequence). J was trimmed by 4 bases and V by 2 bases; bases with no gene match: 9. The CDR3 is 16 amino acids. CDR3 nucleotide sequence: TGCAGTGCTAGATTCCGGCTAGCGGGAGGGAAGTACGAGCAGTACTTC. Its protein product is CSARFRLAGGKYEQYF.